A single TCR beta chain is shown here with its context. The data are from a study of a mutant IDH1 vaccine in newly diagnosed glioma. Study in general: Treatment recipients were approximately 60% male and around 40% female, and their mean age was around 40 years. Most had both radiotherapy and temozolomide beforehand; others had only one.

Germline V gives CDR1 GTSNPN, CDR2 SVGIG (reference sequence). The CDR3 is 11 residues long. Time point defined: baseline, week 1 (first vaccination visit). This sample's treatment: pre-vaccination baseline after standard-of-care therapy. Only in-frame clones appear in the TCRdb table, and some are missing; sequencing was by immunoSEQ multiplex PCR. There are 80,000 to 100,000 clones in the sample; roughly 75% occur only once, and less than 9.5% lies in the top ten. The chain uses TRBV30 and TRBJ2-1; D is unclear. This material consisted of PBMCs, taken from a glioma patient treated with radiotherapy, temozolomide or both. The sequence was obtained from a man aged 40-49 years with glioma. The DNA of the CDR3 is TGTGCTTTTGGGGTCCCCAATGAGCAGTTCTTC. Translated, it gives CAFGVPNEQFF.